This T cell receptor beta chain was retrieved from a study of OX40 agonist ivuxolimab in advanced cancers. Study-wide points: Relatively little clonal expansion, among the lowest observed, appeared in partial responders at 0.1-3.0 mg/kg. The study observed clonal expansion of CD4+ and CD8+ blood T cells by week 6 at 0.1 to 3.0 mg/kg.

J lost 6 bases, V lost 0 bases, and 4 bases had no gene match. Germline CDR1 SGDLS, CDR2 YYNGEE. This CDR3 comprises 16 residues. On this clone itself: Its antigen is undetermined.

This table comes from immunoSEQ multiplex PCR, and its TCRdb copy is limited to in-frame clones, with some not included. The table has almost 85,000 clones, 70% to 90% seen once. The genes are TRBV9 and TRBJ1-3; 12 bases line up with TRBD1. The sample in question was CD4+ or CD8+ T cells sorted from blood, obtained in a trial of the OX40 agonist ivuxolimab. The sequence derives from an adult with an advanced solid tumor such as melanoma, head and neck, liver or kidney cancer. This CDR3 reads CASSVVGTGGENTIYF. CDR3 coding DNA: TGTGCCAGCAGCGTAGTTGGGACAGGGGGCGAAAACACCATATATTTT.